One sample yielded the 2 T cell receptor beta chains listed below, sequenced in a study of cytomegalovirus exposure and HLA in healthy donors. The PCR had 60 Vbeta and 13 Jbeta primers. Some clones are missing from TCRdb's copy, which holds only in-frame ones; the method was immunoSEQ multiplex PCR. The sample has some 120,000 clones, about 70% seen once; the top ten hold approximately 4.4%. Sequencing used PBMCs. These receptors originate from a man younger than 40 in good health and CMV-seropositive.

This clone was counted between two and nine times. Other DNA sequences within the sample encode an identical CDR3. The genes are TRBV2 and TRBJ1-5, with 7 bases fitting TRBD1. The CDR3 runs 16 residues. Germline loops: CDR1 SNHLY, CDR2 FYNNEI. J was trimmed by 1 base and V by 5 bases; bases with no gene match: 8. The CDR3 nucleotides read TGTGCCAGCAGTCCCCAGGGGGGTCGGAGCAATCAGCCCCAGCATTTT. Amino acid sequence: CASSPQGGRSNQPQHF.

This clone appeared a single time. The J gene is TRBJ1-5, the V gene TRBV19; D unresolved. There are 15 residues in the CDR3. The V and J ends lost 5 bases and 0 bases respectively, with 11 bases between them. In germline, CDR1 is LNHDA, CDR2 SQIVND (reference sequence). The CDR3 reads CASSPTPYSNQPQHF. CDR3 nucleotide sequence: TGTGCCAGTAGTCCAACACCTTATAGCAATCAGCCCCAGCATTTT.